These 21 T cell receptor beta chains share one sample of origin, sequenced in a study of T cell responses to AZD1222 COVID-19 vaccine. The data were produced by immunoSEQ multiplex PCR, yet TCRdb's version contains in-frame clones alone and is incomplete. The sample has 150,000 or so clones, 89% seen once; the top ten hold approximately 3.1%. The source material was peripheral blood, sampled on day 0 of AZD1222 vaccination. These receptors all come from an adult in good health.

The CDR3 spells CAIGPGTYSPLHF. The CDR3 bases are TGTGCCATCGGCCCCGGGACGTATTCACCCCTCCACTTT. The chain is built from TRBV28 and TRBJ1-6, with D perhaps matching TRBD1 (5 bases). The CDR3 consists of 13 residues. Trimming removed 10 bases at V and 8 bases at J, with 15 bases between. Germline CDR1 MDHEN, CDR2 SYDVKM. Based on the CDR3 plus reference TRBV28 and TRBJ1-6, the full variable domain is DVKVTQSSRYLVKRTGEKVFLECVQDMDHENMFWYRQDPGLGLRLIYFSYDVKMKEKGDIPEGYSVSREKKERFSLILESASTNQTSMYLCAIGPGTYSPLHFGNGTRLTVT.

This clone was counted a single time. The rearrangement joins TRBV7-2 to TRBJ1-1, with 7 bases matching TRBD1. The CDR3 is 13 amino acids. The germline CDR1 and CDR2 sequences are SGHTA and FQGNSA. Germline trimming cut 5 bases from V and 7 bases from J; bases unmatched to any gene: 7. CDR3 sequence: CASSMTGLREAFF. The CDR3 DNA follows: TGTGCCAGCAGCATGACAGGGTTACGTGAAGCTTTCTTT.

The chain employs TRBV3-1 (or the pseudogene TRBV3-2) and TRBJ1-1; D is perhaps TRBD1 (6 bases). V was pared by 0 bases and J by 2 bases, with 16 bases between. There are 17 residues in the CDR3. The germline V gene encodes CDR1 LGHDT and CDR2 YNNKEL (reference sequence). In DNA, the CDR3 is TGTGCCAGCAGCCAAGAAGTCGCAGGGGCGCACAACACTGAAGCTTTCTTT. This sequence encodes CASSQEVAGAHNTEAFF.

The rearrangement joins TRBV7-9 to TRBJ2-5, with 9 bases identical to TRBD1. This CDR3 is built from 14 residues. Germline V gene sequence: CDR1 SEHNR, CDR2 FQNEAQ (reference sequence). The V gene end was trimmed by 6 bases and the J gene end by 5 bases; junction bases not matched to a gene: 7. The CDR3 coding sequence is TGTGCCAGCAGGGGGGACAGGGTGCACGAGACCCAGTACTTC. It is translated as CASRGDRVHETQYF.

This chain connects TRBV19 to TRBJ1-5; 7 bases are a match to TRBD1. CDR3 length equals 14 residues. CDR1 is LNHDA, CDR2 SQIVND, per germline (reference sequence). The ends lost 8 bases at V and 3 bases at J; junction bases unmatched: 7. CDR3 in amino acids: CASSLGGSNQPQHF. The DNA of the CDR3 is TGTGCCAGTTCGCTAGGGGGCTCCAATCAGCCCCAGCATTTT.

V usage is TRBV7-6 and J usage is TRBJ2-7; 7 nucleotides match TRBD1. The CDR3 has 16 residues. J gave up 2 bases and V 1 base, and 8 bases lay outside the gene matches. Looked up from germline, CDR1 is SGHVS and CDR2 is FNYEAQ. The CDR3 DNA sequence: TGTGCCAGCAGCTTAGGGAACAGGGGAGCAACCTACGAGCAGTACTTC. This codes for CASSLGNRGATYEQYF. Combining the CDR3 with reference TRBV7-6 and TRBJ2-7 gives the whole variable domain GAGVSQSPRYKVTKRGQDVALRCDPISGHVSLYWYRQALGQGPEFLTYFNYEAQQDKSGLPNDRFSAERPEGSISTLTIQRTEQRDSAMYRCASSLGNRGATYEQYFGPGTRLTVT.

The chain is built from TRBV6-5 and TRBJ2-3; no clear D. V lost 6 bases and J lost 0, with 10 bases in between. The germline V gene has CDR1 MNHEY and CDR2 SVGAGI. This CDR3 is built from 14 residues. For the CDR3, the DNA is TGTGCCAGCAGCCCCTACGGGAGCACAGATACGCAGTATTTT. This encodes CASSPYGSTDTQYF.

The CDR3 protein is CASSQDFYQGSTEAFF. For the CDR3, the DNA is TGCGCCAGCAGCCAAGATTTTTATCAGGGGAGCACTGAAGCTTTCTTT. The chain couples TRBV4-3 to TRBJ1-1; D might be TRBD1 (6 bases). V was pared by 0 bases and J by 4 bases, with 15 bases between. The length of the CDR3 is 16 residues. In germline, CDR1 is LGHNA, CDR2 YSLEER.

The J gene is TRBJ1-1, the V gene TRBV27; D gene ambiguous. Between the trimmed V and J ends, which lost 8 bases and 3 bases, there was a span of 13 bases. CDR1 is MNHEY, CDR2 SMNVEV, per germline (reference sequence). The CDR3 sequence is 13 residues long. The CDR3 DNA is TGTGCCAGCTGGTCCCTTATGGACACTGAAGCTTTCTTT. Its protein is CASWSLMDTEAFF.

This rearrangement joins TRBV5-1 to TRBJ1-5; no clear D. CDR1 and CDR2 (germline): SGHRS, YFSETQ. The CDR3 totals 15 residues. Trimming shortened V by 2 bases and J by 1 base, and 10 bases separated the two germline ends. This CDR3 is CASSFLAVSNQPQHF. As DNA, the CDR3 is TGCGCCAGCAGCTTTTTGGCGGTGAGCAATCAGCCCCAGCATTTT.

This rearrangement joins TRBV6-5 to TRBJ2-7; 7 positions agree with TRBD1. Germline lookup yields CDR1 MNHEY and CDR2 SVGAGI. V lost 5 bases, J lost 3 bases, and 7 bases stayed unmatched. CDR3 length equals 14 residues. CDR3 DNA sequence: TGTGCCAGCAGTCAACAGGGGCCTATCTACGAGCAGTACTTC. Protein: CASSQQGPIYEQYF.

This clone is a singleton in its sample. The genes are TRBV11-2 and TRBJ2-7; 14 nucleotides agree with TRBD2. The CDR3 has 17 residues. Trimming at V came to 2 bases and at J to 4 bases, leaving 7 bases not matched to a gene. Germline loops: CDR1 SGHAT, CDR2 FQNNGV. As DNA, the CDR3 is TGTGCCAGCAGCTTAAAGACTAGCGGGGGGGCCGGATACGAGCAGTACTTC. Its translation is CASSLKTSGGAGYEQYF.

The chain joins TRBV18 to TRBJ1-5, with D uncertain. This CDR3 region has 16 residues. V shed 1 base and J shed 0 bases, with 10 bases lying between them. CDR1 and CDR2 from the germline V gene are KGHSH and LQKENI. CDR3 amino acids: CASSPQDRYSNQPQHF. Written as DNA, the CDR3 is TGTGCCAGCTCACCACAGGACCGATATAGCAATCAGCCCCAGCATTTT.

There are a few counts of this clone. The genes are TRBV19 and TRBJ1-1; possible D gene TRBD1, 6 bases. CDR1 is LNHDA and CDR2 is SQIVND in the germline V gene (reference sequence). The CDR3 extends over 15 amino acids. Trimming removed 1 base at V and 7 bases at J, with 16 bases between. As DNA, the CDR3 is TGTGCCAGTAGTATAGTACCGACAGGACCGTTTGAAGCTTTCTTT. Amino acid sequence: CASSIVPTGPFEAFF.

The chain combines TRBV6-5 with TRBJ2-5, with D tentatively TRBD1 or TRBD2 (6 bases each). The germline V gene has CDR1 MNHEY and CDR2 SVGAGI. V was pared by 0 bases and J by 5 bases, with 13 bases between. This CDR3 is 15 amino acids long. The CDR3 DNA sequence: TGTGCCAGCAGTTACTCGTCGGGGGCGGCGGAGACCCAGTACTTC. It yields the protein CASSYSSGAAETQYF.

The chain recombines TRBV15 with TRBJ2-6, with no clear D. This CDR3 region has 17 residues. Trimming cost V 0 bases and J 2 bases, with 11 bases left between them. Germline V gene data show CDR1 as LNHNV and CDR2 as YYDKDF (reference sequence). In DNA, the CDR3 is TGTGCCACCAGCAGAGATGGAAGAAGTCCTGGGGCCAACGTCCTGACTTTC. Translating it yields CATSRDGRSPGANVLTF.

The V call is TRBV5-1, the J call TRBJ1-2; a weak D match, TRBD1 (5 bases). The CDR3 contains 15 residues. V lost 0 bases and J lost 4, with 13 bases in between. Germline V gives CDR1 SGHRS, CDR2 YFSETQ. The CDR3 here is CASSLGGQGGYGYTF. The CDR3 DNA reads TGCGCCAGCAGCTTGGGAGGCCAGGGCGGCTATGGCTACACCTTC.

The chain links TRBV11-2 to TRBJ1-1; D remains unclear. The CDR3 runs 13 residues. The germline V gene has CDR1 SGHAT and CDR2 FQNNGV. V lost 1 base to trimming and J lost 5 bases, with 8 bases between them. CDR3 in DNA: TGTGCCAGCAGCTTAGTGAGTCGAACTGAAGCTTTCTTT. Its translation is CASSLVSRTEAFF.

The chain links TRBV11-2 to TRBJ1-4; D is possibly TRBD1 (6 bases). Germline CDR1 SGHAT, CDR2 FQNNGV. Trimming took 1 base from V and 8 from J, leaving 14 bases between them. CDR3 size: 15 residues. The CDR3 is CASSLVRGGGEKLFF. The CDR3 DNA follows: TGTGCCAGCAGCTTAGTAAGGGGAGGGGGGGAAAAACTGTTTTTT.

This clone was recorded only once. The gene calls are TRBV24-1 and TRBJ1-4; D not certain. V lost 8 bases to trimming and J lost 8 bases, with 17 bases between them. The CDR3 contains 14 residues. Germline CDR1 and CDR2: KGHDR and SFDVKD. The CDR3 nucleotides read TGTGCCACCACCTCACACCCCATAGGGGAAAAACTGTTTTTT. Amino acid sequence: CATTSHPIGEKLFF.

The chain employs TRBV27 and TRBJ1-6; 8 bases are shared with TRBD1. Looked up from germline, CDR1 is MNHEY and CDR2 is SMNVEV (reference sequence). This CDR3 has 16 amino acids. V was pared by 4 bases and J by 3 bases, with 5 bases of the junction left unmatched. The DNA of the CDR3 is TGTGCCAGCAGTTCGGGCAGGGGGCTCTATAATTCACCCCTCCACTTT. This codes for CASSSGRGLYNSPLHF.